This record looks at one TCR beta chain sequence and its context. Researchers ran the PCR with 60 Vbeta and 13 Jbeta primers. Data came from immunoSEQ multiplex PCR; TCRdb stores just in-frame clones and leaves some out. This sample yields hundreds of thousands of clones, of which roughly 90% are seen a single time; around 1% belongs to the top ten. These data originate in a study of cytomegalovirus exposure and HLA in healthy donors. With 1 base clipped from V and 3 bases from J, the junction kept 5 bases outside the gene matches. Germline V gene data show CDR1 as SGHVS and CDR2 as FQNEAQ. This CDR3 region has 17 residues.

The chain carries TRBV7-8 and TRBJ2-3; 12 bases agree with TRBD2. This receptor was obtained from a woman under 30 in good health and CMV-seronegative. The material sequenced was PBMCs. CDR3: CASSLELAGGQTDTQYF. The DNA for the CDR3 is TGTGCCAGCAGCTTAGAACTAGCGGGGGGACAAACAGATACGCAGTATTTT.